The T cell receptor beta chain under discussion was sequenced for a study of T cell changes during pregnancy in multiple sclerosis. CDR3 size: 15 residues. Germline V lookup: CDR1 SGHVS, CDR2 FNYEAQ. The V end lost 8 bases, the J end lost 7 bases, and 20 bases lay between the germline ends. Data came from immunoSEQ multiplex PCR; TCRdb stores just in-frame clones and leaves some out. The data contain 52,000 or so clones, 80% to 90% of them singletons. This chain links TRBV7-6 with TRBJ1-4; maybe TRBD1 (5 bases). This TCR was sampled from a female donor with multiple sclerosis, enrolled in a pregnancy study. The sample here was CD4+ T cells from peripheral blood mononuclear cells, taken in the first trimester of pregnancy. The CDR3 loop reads CASASGGKGAEKLFF. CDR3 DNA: TGTGCCAGCGCCTCCGGGGGGAAGGGTGCTGAAAAACTGTTTTTT.